The 23 T cell receptor beta chains listed next were all sequenced from one sample in a study. Each CDR3 protein gets one entry after TCRdb re-called the 5' RACE reads with MiXCR. The table has tens of thousands of distinct CDR3 sequences, 28% seen once. Specimen: tumor-infiltrating memory CD4+ T cells sorted from the breast tumor. Subset specified: memory CD4+ T cells, CD4+CD45RO+CD25-. The source of these receptors is a female donor with breast cancer.

The chain is built from TRBV5-1 and TRBJ2-2, with TRBD1 matching over 8 bases. This CDR3 has 17 amino acids. The V gene's germline CDR1 is SGHRS and CDR2 YFSETQ. With 4 bases clipped from V and 3 bases from J, the junction kept 11 bases outside the gene matches. The CDR3 DNA sequence: TGCGCCAGCAGCAGCGCGCAGGGGGCGTTGGACACCGGGGAGCTGTTTTTT. It codes for CASSSAQGALDTGELFF.

The V and J genes are TRBV4-1 and TRBJ2-1; D is unresolved. Trimming removed 3 bases from V and 0 bases from J, with 12 bases in between. The CDR3 is 16 amino acids. Germline CDR1 reads MGHRA; CDR2 reads YSYEKL. The CDR3 DNA sequence: TGCGCCAGCAGCCACTTAGACATTATCTCCTACAATGAGCAGTTCTTC. Translation gives CASSHLDIISYNEQFF.

Remarks on this clonotype: A single base separates this from a much larger clone, so it may be a read error. In nucleotides, the CDR3 is TGCAGTGCTAGTGCCGTAGCGGGATCAGAGACCCAGTACTTC. It encodes CSASAVAGSETQYF. The chain recombines TRBV20-1 with TRBJ2-5; TRBD2 aligns across 8 bases. CDR1 DFQATT and CDR2 SNEGSKA come from the germline V gene (reference sequence). Trimming at V came to 3 bases and at J to 4 bases, leaving 7 bases not matched to a gene. The CDR3 consists of 14 residues.

This clonotype was counted between two and nine times. A read error may account for a junction end that differs from germline. The CDR3 loop is CSVEGGVGSDEQYF. The CDR3 DNA follows: TGCAGCGTTGAAGGGGGGGTGGGCTCCGACGAGCAGTACTTC. This chain connects TRBV29-1 to TRBJ2-7; D may be TRBD2 (6 bases). Per the germline V gene, CDR1 is SQVTM and CDR2 is ANQGSEA. The CDR3 is 14 residues long.

In this sample, this clonotype turned up many times. V usage is TRBV7-2 and J usage is TRBJ2-4; D is undetermined. This CDR3 comprises 14 residues. V lost 1 base to trimming and J lost 6 bases, with 10 bases between them. Germline V gene sequence: CDR1 SGHTA, CDR2 FQGNSA. The CDR3, as DNA: TGTGCCAGCAGCTTAGGAGGCTCCCGAAACATTCAGTACTTC. Its translation is CASSLGGSRNIQYF.

This clonotype was picked up a small number of times. V usage is TRBV24-1 and J usage is TRBJ2-3, with 8 bases lining up with TRBD1. The germline V gene encodes CDR1 KGHDR and CDR2 SFDVKD. V was pared by 3 bases and J by 3 bases, with 1 base of the junction left unmatched. The CDR3 runs to 14 residues. Written as DNA, the CDR3 is TGTGCCACCAGTGATACAGGGGGGACAGATACGCAGTATTTT. It codes for CATSDTGGTDTQYF.

V usage is TRBV24-1 and J usage is TRBJ1-1; TRBD1 might be the D (6 bases). Trimming stripped 5 bases from V and 4 bases from J, with 13 bases between. Germline CDR1 KGHDR, CDR2 SFDVKD. The CDR3 is 14 amino acids. This chain's CDR3 is CATSVGRGGTEAFF. The CDR3 DNA reads TGTGCCACCAGTGTTGGCCGAGGGGGCACTGAAGCTTTCTTT.

Here the CDR3 reads CASSDRDRAIFGYTF. For the CDR3, the DNA is TGTGCCAGCAGCGATCGGGACAGGGCTATTTTTGGCTACACCTTC. V and J are TRBV7-2 and TRBJ1-2; 9 nucleotides line up with TRBD1. This CDR3 comprises 15 residues. Germline loops: CDR1 SGHTA, CDR2 FQGNSA. With 5 bases clipped from V and 7 bases from J, the junction kept 11 bases outside the gene matches.

The genes are TRBV7-2 and TRBJ2-3, with TRBD1 matching over 10 bases. With V trimmed by 6 bases and J by 3 bases, 12 bases remained unmatched. The germline gives CDR1 SGHTA, CDR2 FQGNSA. The length of the CDR3 is 17 residues. In DNA form, the CDR3 reads TGTGCCAGCAGTTTTCTCTCCCGGGACAGGGGAACAGATACGCAGTATTTT. It yields the protein CASSFLSRDRGTDTQYF.

The V call is TRBV5-1, the J call TRBJ2-1; 8 nucleotides line up with TRBD2. The junction had 11 bases not matched to a gene; V was cut back by 3 bases and J by 9 bases. Germline lookup yields CDR1 SGHRS and CDR2 YFSETQ. The CDR3 spans 15 residues. The CDR3 loop is CASSSDPGGPGEQFF. The CDR3 region has the DNA TGCGCCAGCAGCTCGGACCCGGGAGGGCCGGGTGAGCAGTTCTTC. Using reference TRBV5-1 and TRBJ2-1 for the parts outside the CDR3, the full variable domain is KAGVTQTPRYLIKTRGQQVTLSCSPISGHRSVSWYQQTPGQGLQFLFEYFSETQRNKGNFPGRFSGRQFSNSRSEMNVSTLELGDSALYLCASSSDPGGPGEQFFGPGTRLTVL.

The V call is TRBV24-1, the J call TRBJ1-5; D gene ambiguous. This CDR3 spans 12 amino acids. Germline V gene data show CDR1 as KGHDR and CDR2 as SFDVKD. With 9 bases removed from V and 4 bases from J, the gap between germline ends came to 9 bases. DNA for the CDR3: TGTGCCACCCCGCCCCGAAATCAGCCCCAGCATTTT. Translation: CATPPRNQPQHF.

Details on this clonotype: An end of the junction differs from the germline gene, which may be a read error. The CDR3, as DNA: TGTGCCAGCAGCCTACTGGGCCCAAACGGGGATACGCAGGATTTT. This sequence encodes CASSLLGPNGDTQDF. The chain has TRBV7-9 and TRBJ2-3; weak D call: TRBD2 (5 bases). Looked up from germline, CDR1 is SEHNR and CDR2 is FQNEAQ (reference sequence). The CDR3 covers 15 residues. The whole variable domain, remainder taken from reference TRBV7-9 and TRBJ2-3, is DTGVSQNPRHKITKRGQNVTFRCDPISEHNRLYWYRQTLGQGPEFLTYFQNEAQLEKSRLLSDRFSAERPKGSFSTLEIQRTEQGDSAMYLCASSLLGPNGDTQDFGPGTRLTVL.

About this clonotype: At one boundary the junction diverges from the germline segment, which might be a read error. The chain is built from TRBV5-1 and TRBJ1-1; D is perhaps TRBD1 (5 bases). The CDR3 spans 13 residues. CDR1 SGHRS and CDR2 YFSETQ come from the germline V gene. The CDR3 sequence is CDSSLGQSTEAFF. DNA for the CDR3: TGCGACAGCAGCTTGGGGCAGAGCACTGAAGCTTTCTTT.

A few counts support this clonotype. CDR3 sequence (DNA): TGTGCCAGCAGCCGTGACAGGGATCAGCCCCAGCATTTT. Protein product: CASSRDRDQPQHF. This chain uses TRBV3-1 with TRBJ1-5, with 7 bases identical to TRBD1. This CDR3 is built from 13 residues. CDR1 LGHDT and CDR2 YNNKEL come from the germline V gene (reference sequence). The V gene end was trimmed by 4 bases and the J gene end by 5 bases; junction bases not matched to a gene: 2. Full variable domain (rest looked up from reference TRBV3-1 and TRBJ1-5): DTAVSQTPKYLVTQMGNDKSIKCEQNLGHDTMYWYKQDSKKFLKIMFSYNNKELIINETVPNRFSPKSPDKAHLNLHINSLELGDSAVYFCASSRDRDQPQHFGDGTRLSIL.

The chain uses TRBV28 and TRBJ1-1; TRBD1 might be the D (6 bases). Trimming took off 5 bases at V and 1 base at J, with 8 bases between the two ends. CDR3 length: 13 residues. Germline V gene sequence: CDR1 MDHEN, CDR2 SYDVKM. CDR3 sequence (DNA): TGTGCCAGCAGTGACAGGACGAACACTGAAGCTTTCTTT. Its protein product is CASSDRTNTEAFF.

For the CDR3, the DNA is TGTGCCAGTAGTATTCGTCGGGACACTGAAGCTTTCTTT. Its protein product is CASSIRRDTEAFF. This sequence joins TRBV19 and TRBJ1-1, with D hard to call. The ends were cut back, 3 bases at V and 3 bases at J, with 8 bases in the middle. The CDR3 is 13 amino acids. Per the germline V gene, CDR1 is LNHDA and CDR2 is SQIVND (reference sequence). The complete variable domain, with remaining parts taken from reference TRBV19 and TRBJ1-1, reads DGGITQSPKYLFRKEGQNVTLSCEQNLNHDAMYWYRQDPGQGLRLIYYSQIVNDFQKGDIAEGYSVSREKKESFPLTVTSAQKNPTAFYLCASSIRRDTEAFFGQGTRLTVV.

The chain employs TRBV7-3 and TRBJ2-3; 7 bases are a match to TRBD2. The CDR3 runs 15 residues. The germline V gene encodes CDR1 SGHTA and CDR2 FQGTGA. V lost 8 bases, J lost 3 bases, and 11 bases stayed unmatched. The CDR3 DNA reads TGTGCCAGCCCCCGCTGGGGGGGAATTACAGATACGCAGTATTTT. Translating gives CASPRWGGITDTQYF.

The rearrangement joins TRBV10-3 to TRBJ1-5; no clear D. Per the germline V gene, CDR1 is ENHRY and CDR2 is SYGVKD. Deletions cut 4 bases from V and 2 bases from J, with 3 bases between. The CDR3 totals 12 residues. CDR3 DNA: TGTGCCATCAGTGGGGGCAATCAGCCCCAGCATTTT. This translates into CAISGGNQPQHF.

In this sample, this clonotype turned up a few times. The CDR3 protein is CASSRQTSNTEAFF. DNA of the CDR3: TGTGCCAGCAGCCGCCAAACATCGAACACTGAAGCTTTCTTT. The V gene is TRBV5-5, the J gene TRBJ1-1; D not resolved. Trimming took 4 bases from V and 1 from J, leaving 11 bases between them. The CDR3 length is 14 residues. Germline V lookup: CDR1 SGHKS, CDR2 YYEKEE (reference sequence).

This clonotype occurred a few times. The V call is TRBV7-8, the J call TRBJ2-7, with D perhaps TRBD1 (5 bases). CDR3 length equals 11 residues. Trimming left V 5 bases short and J 7 bases short, with 9 bases between. Germline V lookup: CDR1 SGHVS, CDR2 FQNEAQ. DNA of the CDR3: TGTGCCAGCAGCCGTAGGACAGAGCAGTACTTC. This sequence encodes CASSRRTEQYF.

This chain links TRBV12-3 or TRBV12-4 with TRBJ2-3; 8 bases align to TRBD2. Trimming at V came to 5 bases and at J to 10 bases, leaving 5 bases not matched to a gene. CDR3 length: 12 residues. CDR3 amino acids: CASSPGLAAQYF. CDR3 nucleotides: TGTGCCAGCAGTCCCGGACTAGCTGCGCAGTATTTT.

This clonotype was seen more than once but under ten times. The chain employs TRBV12-3 or TRBV12-4 and TRBJ2-7, with a possible D match to TRBD1 (6 bases). The CDR3 length is 15 residues. V lost 3 bases and J lost 4, with 16 bases in between. CDR3 in DNA: TGTGCCAGCAGTTTGGATACCGGGACACAATACGAGCAGTACTTC. Protein: CASSLDTGTQYEQYF.

This rearrangement joins TRBV7-2 to TRBJ2-7; 7 nucleotides align to TRBD2. Germline-derived CDR1 and CDR2 are SGHTA and FQGNSA. The CDR3 has 13 amino acids. The V gene end was trimmed by 5 bases and the J gene end by 6 bases; junction bases not matched to a gene: 7. The CDR3 DNA is TGTGCCAGCAGCCCAGCGACTAGCTCCGAGCAGTACTTC. Its protein product is CASSPATSSEQYF.